These 18 T cell receptor beta chains share one sample of origin, sequenced in a study of cytomegalovirus exposure and HLA in healthy donors. TCRdb keeps only in-frame clones here, not all; method: immunoSEQ multiplex PCR. The data show 230,000 or so clones, with around 90% seen just once and approximately 2.9% held by the top ten. Sequencing input: PBMCs. The receptors shown here come from a woman aged 18-35 years in good health and CMV-seronegative.

The chain is built from TRBV5-5 and TRBJ2-7, with 8 bases fitting TRBD2. The CDR3 is made up of 15 amino acids. Germline V gives CDR1 SGHKS, CDR2 YYEKEE (reference sequence). V was pared by 4 bases and J by 3 bases, with 9 bases of the junction left unmatched. CDR3 protein: CASSRSGRGVYEQYF. CDR3 DNA: TGTGCCAGCAGCCGCTCCGGGAGGGGCGTCTACGAGCAGTACTTC.

This rearrangement joins TRBV9 to TRBJ2-1, with 9 nucleotides matching TRBD2. This CDR3 spans 14 amino acids. CDR1 is SGDLS and CDR2 is YYNGEE in the germline V gene. V was pared by 3 bases and J by 10 bases, with 8 bases of the junction left unmatched. DNA for the CDR3: TGTGCCAGCAGCGGACTGACTAGCGGAGGCGAGCAGTTCTTC. Its translation is CASSGLTSGGEQFF.

The chain combines TRBV7-9 with TRBJ1-1; 8 bases align to TRBD1. The ends lost 4 bases at V and 0 bases at J; junction bases unmatched: 13. The CDR3 is 18 residues long. Germline CDR1 and CDR2: SEHNR and FQNEAQ (reference sequence). CDR3 residues: CASSSGVRGPGMNTEAFF. The CDR3 coding sequence is TGTGCCAGCAGCTCGGGTGTCAGGGGGCCGGGGATGAACACTGAAGCTTTCTTT.

The rearrangement links TRBV4-3 to TRBJ2-3, with D uncertain. Trimming took off 0 bases at V and 4 bases at J, with 23 bases between the two ends. The CDR3 contains 19 residues. The germline gives CDR1 LGHNA, CDR2 YSLEER. CDR3 sequence: CASSQDSLTVVSSADTQYF. Here the CDR3 DNA reads TGCGCCAGCAGCCAAGATAGCCTTACGGTAGTCTCCTCCGCAGATACGCAGTATTTT.

Here the CDR3 reads CASSLVPGEQYF. The CDR3 coding sequence is TGCGCCAGCAGCTTGGTACCCGGCGAGCAGTACTTC. The gene calls are TRBV5-1 and TRBJ2-7; no clear D gene. The germline V gene encodes CDR1 SGHRS and CDR2 YFSETQ. This CDR3 region has 12 residues. The V gene lost 0 bases and the J gene lost 6 bases, with 7 bases spanning the gap.

This clone came up once. The chain has TRBV9 and TRBJ2-1, with no clear D. CDR3 length: 13 amino acids. Germline V gene data show CDR1 as SGDLS and CDR2 as YYNGEE. V was clipped by 0 bases and J by 5 bases, with 6 bases between them. CDR3 amino acids: CASSVVSNNEQFF. CDR3 DNA: TGTGCCAGCAGCGTAGTGAGTAACAATGAGCAGTTCTTC.

V gene TRBV7-6 combines with J gene TRBJ1-1; D ambiguous. Germline V lookup: CDR1 SGHVS, CDR2 FNYEAQ. Trimming cost V 0 bases and J 8 bases, with 16 bases left between them. The CDR3 consists of 15 residues. CDR3 amino acids: CASSLAEQHLAEAFF. The CDR3 bases are TGTGCCAGCAGCTTAGCGGAGCAGCACCTGGCCGAAGCTTTCTTT.

The rearrangement uses TRBV4-1 and TRBJ1-5; TRBD1 is a possible D gene (5 bases). Per the germline V gene, CDR1 is MGHRA and CDR2 is YSYEKL. This CDR3 is 15 amino acids long. The V gene lost 0 bases and the J gene lost 5 bases, with 11 bases spanning the gap. The CDR3 DNA reads as TGCGCCAGCAGCCAAGAATACAGGCGACATCAGCCCCAGCATTTT. Translation: CASSQEYRRHQPQHF.

The chain uses TRBV9 and TRBJ2-5; 7 nucleotides line up with TRBD2. The CDR3 is 14 amino acids. J gave up 1 base and V 3 bases, and 3 bases lay outside the gene matches. Germline CDR1 SGDLS, CDR2 YYNGEE. CDR3 sequence (DNA): TGTGCCAGCAGCGAGTCTAGCGGCCAAGAGACCCAGTACTTC. It codes for CASSESSGQETQYF.

This clone was picked up a small number of times. The chain links TRBV5-4 to TRBJ2-3; 10 nucleotides match TRBD1. V lost 4 bases to trimming and J lost 2 bases; unmatched junction nucleotides: 7. CDR3 size: 16 residues. CDR1 and CDR2 (germline): SGHNT, YYREEE (reference sequence). CDR3 residues: CASSNRDRGPTDTQYF. The CDR3 coding sequence is TGTGCCAGCAGCAACCGGGACAGGGGACCCACAGATACGCAGTATTTT.

This chain links TRBV7-8 with TRBJ2-1; 7 bases fit TRBD1. The ends lost 4 bases at V and 5 bases at J; junction bases unmatched: 11. This CDR3 comprises 16 residues. Germline CDR1 and CDR2: SGHVS and FQNEAQ. The CDR3: CASSWPHDRVDNEQFF. CDR3 nucleotides: TGTGCCAGCAGCTGGCCTCATGACAGGGTGGACAATGAGCAGTTCTTC.

This sequence joins TRBV27 and TRBJ2-7, with 9 bases fitting TRBD2. Germline V CDR1 and CDR2: MNHEY, SMNVEV (reference sequence). The CDR3 length is 14 residues. After removal of 2 bases from V and 4 bases from J, the junction contained 3 bases not matched to a gene. In DNA, the CDR3 is TGTGCCAGCAGTTTAGGGACTAGCCCTTACGAGCAGTACTTC. Translating gives CASSLGTSPYEQYF.

The chain recombines TRBV18 with TRBJ2-3; 7 bases fit TRBD1. V shed 2 bases and J 4 bases; nucleotides not matched to a gene: 6. Looked up from germline, CDR1 is KGHSH and CDR2 is LQKENI. The length of the CDR3 is 15 residues. DNA for the CDR3: TGTGCCAGCTCACCAAGGGGGCAGGCGGCAGATACGCAGTATTTT. Encoded protein: CASSPRGQAADTQYF.

The rearrangement uses TRBV11-3 and TRBJ2-7; a possible D gene is TRBD1 (6 bases). V dropped 3 bases and J dropped 6 bases, with 12 bases sitting between them. Germline V gene sequence: CDR1 SGHNT, CDR2 YENEEA. The CDR3 consists of 13 residues. Here the CDR3 DNA reads TGTGCCAGCAGCTTGTTACAGGGCACCGAGCAGTACTTC. This codes for CASSLLQGTEQYF. Together with reference TRBV11-3 and TRBJ2-7, the CDR3 gives the full variable domain: EAGVVQSPRYKIIEKKQPVAFWCNPISGHNTLYWYLQNLGQGPELLIRYENEEAVDDSQLPKDRFSAERLKGVDSTLKIQPAELGDSAVYLCASSLLQGTEQYFGPGTRLTVT.

The chain uses TRBV6-6 and TRBJ2-3; a possible D gene is TRBD1 (6 bases). V was pared by 6 bases and J by 2 bases, with 12 bases between. Per germline, CDR1 MNHNY and CDR2 SVGAGI (reference sequence). The CDR3 covers 14 residues. The CDR3 nucleotides are TGTGCCAGCAGCGTAGGGGGAAACACAGATACGCAGTATTTT. It specifies CASSVGGNTDTQYF.

The chain couples TRBV4-3 to TRBJ2-1; D call uncertain. The length of the CDR3 is 13 residues. The germline V gene has CDR1 LGHNA and CDR2 YSLEER. V lost 0 bases to trimming and J lost 4 bases, with 4 bases between them. This chain's CDR3 is CASSQERYNEQFF. The CDR3 region has the DNA TGCGCCAGCAGCCAAGAGCGGTACAATGAGCAGTTCTTC.

V and J are TRBV11-2 and TRBJ1-2; 12 bases are a match to TRBD1. The CDR3 consists of 15 residues. Germline lookup yields CDR1 SGHAT and CDR2 FQNNGV. The V and J ends lost 8 bases and 4 bases, in that order; junction bases with no gene match: 8. CDR3 DNA: TGTGCCAGCTCTCTTGGGACAGGGGGCGGCTATGGCTACACCTTC. Its translation is CASSLGTGGGYGYTF.

CDR3 residues: CASSLEDQGWGYNEQFF. CDR3 coding DNA: TGTGCCAGCAGCTTAGAGGACCAGGGGTGGGGATACAATGAGCAGTTCTTC. V usage is TRBV7-9 and J usage is TRBJ2-1; D might be TRBD1 (6 bases). Germline-derived CDR1 and CDR2 are SEHNR and FQNEAQ (reference sequence). The CDR3 has 17 residues. V was shortened by 1 base and J by 4 bases, with 17 bases between the two germline ends.